The sample holds one count of the clone carrying this TCR beta chain. Its antigen is as yet unknown. Germline values: CDR1 ENHRY, CDR2 SYGVKD. The CDR3 sequence is 12 residues long. V was pared by 10 bases and J by 6 bases, with 13 bases between. The method was immunoSEQ multiplex PCR; TCRdb's version includes in-frame clones alone and lacks a portion of them. Of more than 25,000 clones listed, about 80% are singletons. The data derive from a study of STAT3 mutations in large granular lymphocyte leukemia. Findings of the study overall: In T-cell large granular lymphocyte leukemia, about half of patients showed multiple immunodominant subclonotypes.

The sample taken for sequencing was peripheral blood mononuclear cells. The receptor was derived from a woman aged 45-65 years with T-cell large granular lymphocyte leukemia. Some clones in this sample may be carry-over from other donors' samples. The chain uses TRBV10-3 and TRBJ1-5; D possibly corresponds to TRBD1 (6 bases). CDR3 nucleotides: TGTGCCACCGGGGGGGGCGGTCAGCCCCAGCATTTT. This sequence encodes CATGGGGQPQHF.